What follows are 28 T cell receptor beta chains derived from one specimen sequenced in a study of blood T cell repertoires in COVID-19. The protocol was immunoSEQ multiplex PCR, while the TCRdb copy is restricted to in-frame clones and leaves out a portion. Found here are 200,000 to 250,000 clones, under 90% of them singletons; the top ten hold around 10%. Sample: PBMCs or T cells enriched from blood (not recorded which). Receptor source: a woman between 50 and 59 years old with acute COVID-19.

The CDR3 loop reads CASSFSSGDNEQFF. In DNA, the CDR3 is TGTGCCAGCAGCTTTTCCAGCGGGGACAATGAGCAGTTCTTC. The V gene is TRBV5-4, the J gene TRBJ2-1, with TRBD2 matching over 7 bases. Trimming removed 2 bases from V and 5 bases from J; junction bases left unmatched: 4. Per germline, CDR1 SGHNT and CDR2 YYREEE (reference sequence). This CDR3 is 14 amino acids long.

The chain carries TRBV5-4 and TRBJ2-2; no reliable D call. V was shortened by 4 bases and J by 1 base, with 14 bases between the two germline ends. Germline values: CDR1 SGHNT, CDR2 YYREEE (reference sequence). This CDR3 is built from 16 residues. The CDR3 DNA reads TGTGCCAGCAGCGCCACGGCAGGCGTGAACACCGGGGAGCTGTTTTTT. Its translation: CASSATAGVNTGELFF.

The chain joins TRBV6-4 to TRBJ1-6; D is uncertain. Per germline, CDR1 MRHNA and CDR2 SNTAGT. Trimming stripped 3 bases from V and 6 bases from J, with 12 bases between. The CDR3 runs 15 residues. CDR3 DNA: TGTGCCAGCAGTGATCGGTCGGGAAGTAATTCACCCCTCCACTTT. Translating it yields CASSDRSGSNSPLHF.

The chain employs TRBV18 and TRBJ2-2; D possibly corresponds to TRBD1 (6 bases). The CDR3 contains 14 residues. Germline loops: CDR1 KGHSH, CDR2 LQKENI. V was trimmed by 6 bases and J by 5 bases, leaving 13 bases between them. The CDR3 DNA sequence: TGTGCCAGCTCCCGAGCCGGGACAACCGGGGAGCTGTTTTTT. Its translation: CASSRAGTTGELFF.

V gene TRBV12-3 or TRBV12-4 combines with J gene TRBJ1-4, with D perhaps matching TRBD1 (6 bases). Trimming pared 6 bases from V and 7 bases from J, leaving 12 bases between. This CDR3 comprises 13 residues. The CDR3, as DNA: TGTGCCAGCAGCGGTGGGGGCCGTGAAAAACTGTTTTTT. Protein sequence: CASSGGGREKLFF.

This chain connects TRBV19 to TRBJ1-5; 7 bases match TRBD1. Germline CDR1 is LNHDA and CDR2 is SQIVND (reference sequence). The CDR3 loop spans 14 amino acids. The V segment lost 5 bases and the J segment 9 bases; nucleotides outside the gene matches: 10. The CDR3 DNA follows: TGTGCCAGTAGTCCTCGACAGGGCCCGAGGCCCCAGCATTTT. Protein: CASSPRQGPRPQHF.

The chain has TRBV3-1 (or the pseudogene TRBV3-2) and TRBJ1-2; TRBD1 matches at 8 bases. Germline V gene sequence: CDR1 LGHDT, CDR2 YNNKEL (reference sequence). V lost 3 bases to trimming and J lost 4 bases; unmatched junction nucleotides: 4. The CDR3 covers 14 residues. The CDR3 loop is CASSQTGAGYGYTF. For the CDR3, the DNA is TGTGCCAGCAGCCAGACAGGGGCCGGCTATGGCTACACCTTC.

The chain carries TRBV28 and TRBJ2-1; TRBD1 matches at 8 bases. From germline, CDR1 is MDHEN and CDR2 SYDVKM. The length of the CDR3 is 13 residues. The V segment lost 7 bases and the J segment 8 bases; nucleotides outside the gene matches: 7. Here the CDR3 DNA reads TGTGCCAGCATTCCAGGGGGCAGGGATGAGCAGTTCTTC. It codes for CASIPGGRDEQFF. Complete variable domain (other parts from reference TRBV28 and TRBJ2-1): DVKVTQSSRYLVKRTGEKVFLECVQDMDHENMFWYRQDPGLGLRLIYFSYDVKMKEKGDIPEGYSVSREKKERFSLILESASTNQTSMYLCASIPGGRDEQFFGPGTRLTVL.

The chain is built from TRBV28 and TRBJ2-1; possible D gene TRBD2, 6 bases. Germline CDR1 is MDHEN and CDR2 is SYDVKM. This CDR3 region has 14 residues. V was trimmed by 5 bases and J by 4 bases, leaving 12 bases between them. The CDR3 loop is CASSLYGGYNEQFF. The CDR3 nucleotides read TGTGCCAGCAGTCTTTATGGGGGGTACAATGAGCAGTTCTTC.

The V call is TRBV21-1, the J call TRBJ1-1; the table's D gene call, TRBD1, was not cross checked with the DNA. TRBV21-1 is termed a pseudogene. The CDR3 extends over 16 amino acids. The CDR3 spells CASSKAGTGTNTEAFF. DNA for the CDR3: TGTGCCAGCAGCAAAGCCGGGACAGGGACGAACACTGAAGCTTTCTTT.

This rearrangement joins TRBV19 to TRBJ2-2; the D gene is possibly TRBD2 (5 bases). The V gene lost 6 bases and the J gene lost 2 bases, with 19 bases spanning the gap. The CDR3 loop spans 17 amino acids. Germline CDR1 and CDR2: LNHDA and SQIVND (reference sequence). The CDR3 coding sequence is TGTGCCAGTAGCAAACCGGGTGCCGGGGTTAACACCGGGGAGCTGTTTTTT. It is translated as CASSKPGAGVNTGELFF.

The genes are TRBV6-2 or TRBV6-3 and TRBJ2-7, with TRBD1 matching over 7 bases. The V gene end was trimmed by 5 bases and the J gene end by 1 base; junction bases not matched to a gene: 5. Per the germline V gene, CDR1 is MNHEY and CDR2 is SVGEGT. This CDR3 spans 14 amino acids. The CDR3 DNA reads TGTGCCAGCAGTGGGGCAGGGGGATCCTACGAGCAGTACTTC. It encodes CASSGAGGSYEQYF.

The chain is built from TRBV2 and TRBJ1-4; perhaps TRBD1 as D (6 bases). V was clipped by 7 bases and J by 3 bases, with 18 bases between them. Germline assignment: CDR1 SNHLY and CDR2 FYNNEI. This CDR3 has 16 residues. Here the CDR3 DNA reads TGTGCCAGCACGGACGGAATCAGGGGAGCTAATGAAAAACTGTTTTTT. Translation gives CASTDGIRGANEKLFF.

The chain uses TRBV7-2 and TRBJ2-1; 8 bases fit TRBD1. The CDR3 covers 17 residues. Germline assignment: CDR1 SGHTA and CDR2 FQGNSA. The V and J ends lost 2 bases and 0 bases, in that order; junction bases with no gene match: 6. CDR3 nucleotides: TGTGCCAGCAGCTTACTGACAGGGGCGAGCTCCTACAATGAGCAGTTCTTC. It translates to CASSLLTGASSYNEQFF.

V usage is TRBV18 and J usage is TRBJ2-1, with D perhaps TRBD2 (7 bases). Per germline, CDR1 KGHSH and CDR2 LQKENI. The CDR3 spans 15 residues. V lost 2 bases, J lost 1 base, and 9 bases lay in between. Here the CDR3 reads CASSPGGASYNEQFF. The CDR3 nucleotides read TGTGCCAGCTCACCAGGGGGGGCATCCTACAATGAGCAGTTCTTC.

This clone was found once. The chain carries TRBV18 and TRBJ1-3; 8 positions match TRBD1. CDR3 size: 18 residues. CDR1 and CDR2 (germline): KGHSH, LQKENI. The trim removed 4 bases at V and 4 bases at J, leaving 15 bases unmatched. The CDR3 spells CASSRTGTGSYSGNTIYF. CDR3 DNA sequence: TGTGCCAGCTCACGCACCGGGACAGGCTCTTATTCGGGAAACACCATATATTTT.

This clone was detected once. The chain uses TRBV11-2 and TRBJ2-7; D may be TRBD1 (6 bases). The CDR3 extends over 15 amino acids. CDR1 is SGHAT and CDR2 is FQNNGV in the germline V gene. V lost 1 base, J lost 4 bases, and 14 bases lay in between. The CDR3 coding sequence is TGTGCCAGCAGCTTAGCCCCCGGGACAACATACGAGCAGTACTTC. Translation gives CASSLAPGTTYEQYF.

This chain links TRBV18 with TRBJ2-3; the match to TRBD1 covers 7 bases. The CDR3 contains 15 residues. Per germline, CDR1 KGHSH and CDR2 LQKENI. V lost 4 bases and J lost 4; bases outside the gene matches: 8. Here the CDR3 reads CASSRQGVGSDTQYF. The CDR3 DNA sequence: TGTGCCAGCTCACGACAGGGAGTCGGGTCAGATACGCAGTATTTT.

V gene TRBV19 combines with J gene TRBJ1-2; perhaps TRBD1 as D (6 bases). The CDR3 spans 12 residues. The germline V gene encodes CDR1 LNHDA and CDR2 SQIVND (reference sequence). Trimming took 5 bases from V and 4 from J, leaving 8 bases between them. CDR3 residues: CASSGQPYGYTF. Here the CDR3 DNA reads TGTGCCAGTAGTGGACAGCCCTATGGCTACACCTTC.

The count of this clone is one. The chain has TRBV24-1 and TRBJ1-2; 8 bases are shared with TRBD1. Germline loops: CDR1 KGHDR, CDR2 SFDVKD. This CDR3 spans 15 amino acids. The trim removed 4 bases at V and 4 bases at J, leaving 7 bases unmatched. For the CDR3, the DNA is TGTGCCACCAGTGACAGGACAGGGCAATCCTATGGCTACACCTTC. Protein product: CATSDRTGQSYGYTF.

Details on this clone: The junction and the germline gene differ at one end; a read error may be behind it. The chain links TRBV7-2 to TRBJ2-7; 12 nucleotides line up with TRBD2. Germline assignment: CDR1 SGHTA and CDR2 FQGNSA. The CDR3 extends over 15 amino acids. CDR3 sequence: CAGSAGLAGSYEQYF. In DNA form, the CDR3 reads TGTGCCGGCAGCGCGGGACTAGCGGGCTCCTACGAGCAGTACTTC.

This chain joins TRBV11-2 and TRBJ2-7; D is possibly TRBD1 (6 bases). Germline V gene sequence: CDR1 SGHAT, CDR2 FQNNGV. The CDR3 has 15 residues. The germline V and J ends were trimmed by 4 bases and 2 bases, with 15 bases remaining between them. The CDR3 DNA sequence: TGTGCCAGCAGCTCGGGTTTACAGGGAGCCTACGAGCAGTACTTC. It yields the protein CASSSGLQGAYEQYF.

The chain carries TRBV11-3 and TRBJ2-6; 10 nucleotides line up with TRBD1. Germline values: CDR1 SGHNT, CDR2 YENEEA. The V gene end was trimmed by 5 bases and the J gene end by 4 bases; junction bases not matched to a gene: 11. There are 18 residues in the CDR3. The CDR3 sequence is CASSPFRTGGWGANVLTF. CDR3 in DNA: TGTGCCAGCAGCCCCTTTCGGACAGGGGGTTGGGGGGCCAACGTCCTGACTTTC.

DNA of the CDR3: TGTGCCAGCAGCTTAAACAGGGCGGGCTACGAGCAGTACTTC. This translates into CASSLNRAGYEQYF. The chain combines TRBV7-2 with TRBJ2-7; possible D gene TRBD1, 6 bases. The CDR3 contains 14 residues. The V gene lost 2 bases and the J gene lost 3 bases, with 11 bases spanning the gap. Germline V gene lookup returns CDR1 SGHTA and CDR2 FQGNSA.

V and J are TRBV5-1 and TRBJ1-5; no definite D call. The CDR3 has 15 amino acids. V lost 5 bases and J 5 bases, leaving 17 bases between the germline ends. Germline V gene sequence: CDR1 SGHRS, CDR2 YFSETQ. CDR3 sequence reads: CASRPAYGSDQPQHF. In DNA form, the CDR3 reads TGCGCCAGCAGACCAGCCTACGGGTCTGATCAGCCCCAGCATTTT.

This rearrangement joins TRBV29-1 to TRBJ1-2; D is ambiguous. The CDR3 is 13 amino acids. V lost 2 bases to trimming and J lost 1 base, with 8 bases between them. Germline CDR1 and CDR2: SQVTM and ANQGSEA. CDR3 in DNA: TGCAGCGTTGAATCCTACAGTAACTATGGCTACACCTTC. The encoded protein is CSVESYSNYGYTF.

The chain has TRBV18 and TRBJ2-3; 7 bases are shared with TRBD1. Germline trimming cut 4 bases from V and 2 bases from J; bases unmatched to any gene: 3. The CDR3 has 14 amino acids. Germline V gene lookup returns CDR1 KGHSH and CDR2 LQKENI. CDR3 nucleotide sequence: TGTGCCAGCTCACAGGGGGCGCCCACAGATACGCAGTATTTT. Translating it yields CASSQGAPTDTQYF.

CDR3 in DNA: TGTGCCAGTACCCACGGACAGAACAATCAGCCCCAGCATTTT. Translation gives CASTHGQNNQPQHF. The chain links TRBV19 to TRBJ1-5; a weak D match, TRBD1 (6 bases). CDR1 and CDR2 (germline): LNHDA, SQIVND (reference sequence). This CDR3 is 14 amino acids long. V was cut by 7 bases and J by 3 bases, with 13 bases left in between.